This entry lists 2 T cell receptor beta chains sequenced from one sample in a study of T cells in Graves' hyperthyroidism and ophthalmopathy. Researchers amplified the TCR beta CDR3 regions from RNA transcripts. The TCR CDR3 first-round RT-PCR relied on the HTBI primer set. From the multiplex PCR reads, TCRdb called clonotypes with MiXCR, one entry per CDR3 protein. The sample lists 500,000 to 750,000 distinct CDR3 sequences; 40% to 55% were seen once. Sequencing used peripheral blood or thyroid tissue (not recorded which). The origin of the receptors is a woman under 30 with Graves' hyperthyroidism.

This clonotype was seen a handful of times. Written as DNA, the CDR3 is TGTGCCAGCAGCCACGGAAATGAGCAGTTCTTC. Residues: CASSHGNEQFF. The chain uses TRBV7-4 and TRBJ2-1; D is uncertain. Per the germline V gene, CDR1 is SGHVT and CDR2 is SQSDAQ. This CDR3 contains 11 residues. V was clipped by 5 bases and J by 7 bases, with 6 bases between them.

The CDR3 protein is CSAKTSGDTGEAMQTQYF. The CDR3 bases are TGCAGTGCTAAAACTAGCGGAGACACCGGGGAGGCAATGCAGACCCAGTACTTC. J is TRBJ2-5 and V is TRBV20-1; 8 bases are shared with TRBD2. This CDR3 has 18 amino acids. After removal of 4 bases from V and 6 bases from J, the junction contained 22 bases not matched to a gene. CDR1 and CDR2 (germline): DFQATT, SNEGSKA (reference sequence).